This TCR beta chain comes out of a study of blood T cell repertoires in COVID-19. The V gene's germline CDR1 is SGHVS and CDR2 FNYEAQ. The germline V and J ends were trimmed by 0 bases and 4 bases, with 10 bases remaining between them. The CDR3 covers 15 residues. TCRdb's copy holds only in-frame clones and misses some; the assay was immunoSEQ multiplex PCR. The data show over 110,000 clones, with 81% seen just once and 7% to 10% held by the top ten. Sequencing was carried out using peripheral blood. The rearrangement joins TRBV7-6 to TRBJ2-1; weak D call: TRBD2 (6 bases). This receptor was obtained from a human donor in a cohort sampled during active COVID-19. In DNA, the CDR3 is TGTGCCAGCAGCTTAGCGGGAGGAACATACAATGAGCAGTTCTTC. Translation: CASSLAGGTYNEQFF.